The TCR beta chain under discussion was sequenced for a study of Ad26.COV2.S vaccination and SARS-CoV-2 variants. Produced via immunoSEQ multiplex PCR; TCRdb's table is partial and in-frame only. This table has about 350,000 clones, about 88% appearing once. This CDR3 has 20 amino acids. With V trimmed by 0 bases and J by 2 bases, 11 bases remained unmatched. Germline-derived CDR1 and CDR2 are SGHNT and YYREEE (reference sequence). Specified treatment: some 20 received Ad26.COV2.S at low or high dose, single or two shots; 5 received placebo; per-sample allocation not given. The investigators took samples on day 63 after the first vaccine or placebo injection. Study-level results: Non-spike TCR breadth was similar in vaccine and placebo recipients. Post-vaccination spike-specific CD8+ and CD4+ T cell responses reportedly had substantial breadth. Analyses that measured TCR breadth and depth may have underestimated total T cell responses.

With regard to this clone: As yet, its antigen is unknown.

The sample was peripheral blood, taken in a trial of Ad26.COV2.S vaccine versus placebo. This clonotype originated in a person between 18 and 65 years old who received the Ad26.COV2.S COVID-19 vaccine or a placebo. V and J are TRBV5-4 and TRBJ2-3; 14 nucleotides agree with TRBD2. The CDR3 protein is CASSLAGLAGVGRPTDTQYF. CDR3 DNA sequence: TGTGCCAGCAGCTTGGCGGGACTAGCGGGAGTGGGCCGTCCCACAGATACGCAGTATTTT.